The 22 T cell receptor beta chains in this list originate from one sample, sequenced in a study of blood T cell repertoires in COVID-19 (dated by TCRdb to the early 2020s). Receptor libraries were prepared by the immunoSEQ multiplex PCR assay. TCRdb mirrors the immuneACCESS table, restricted to in-frame sequences. Some clones are absent from its copies; in checked studies, under half trace to an unresolved V gene, and the reason for the others is unknown. The sample table holds 150,000 to 200,000 clones, of which less than 85% were seen once. Approximately 7% of the sample comes from the top ten. Sequences were obtained from peripheral blood. The receptors shown here come from a woman aged 40 to 50 with COVID-19, enrolled during active disease.

On this clone itself: Other nucleotide sequences from this sample produce the same CDR3. V is TRBV7-9 and J is TRBJ2-5, with D hard to call. V lost 5 bases and J 3 bases, leaving 10 bases between the germline ends. CDR1 is SEHNR and CDR2 is FQNEAQ in the germline V gene (reference sequence). There are 13 residues in the CDR3. The CDR3 loop is CASSPLAEETQYF. The CDR3 DNA sequence: TGTGCCAGCAGCCCGCTCGCAGAAGAGACCCAGTACTTC.

This rearrangement joins TRBV3-1 (or the pseudogene TRBV3-2) to TRBJ2-5, with 13 bases that match TRBD2. The CDR3 runs 20 residues. Germline values: CDR1 LGHDT, CDR2 YNNKEL (reference sequence). Unmatched junction bases numbered 15, after V lost 0 bases and J lost 5 bases. CDR3 amino acids: CASSQESPSGTSGIGETQYF. The DNA for the CDR3 is TGTGCCAGCAGCCAAGAATCCCCCTCCGGGACTAGCGGGATCGGGGAGACCCAGTACTTC.

The chain employs TRBV24-1 and TRBJ2-1; 15 bases line up with TRBD2. V lost 4 bases, J lost 0 bases, and 3 bases stayed unmatched. The germline V gene encodes CDR1 KGHDR and CDR2 SFDVKD. The CDR3 has 18 residues. The CDR3: CATSEGLAGGSSYNEQFF. CDR3 sequence (DNA): TGTGCCACCAGTGAAGGACTAGCGGGAGGGAGCTCCTACAATGAGCAGTTCTTC.

The chain has TRBV19 and TRBJ1-2; D not resolved. CDR3 length equals 12 residues. Between the trimmed V and J ends, which lost 1 base and 4 bases, there was a span of 4 bases. The germline gives CDR1 LNHDA, CDR2 SQIVND (reference sequence). CDR3 region: CASSIAGYGYTF. The CDR3 DNA reads TGTGCCAGTAGTATAGCAGGCTATGGCTACACCTTC.

V and J are TRBV21-1 and TRBJ1-5; the table names TRBD1, a call not compared with the DNA. TRBV21-1 is noted as a pseudogene. This CDR3 region has 17 residues. In DNA form, the CDR3 reads TGTGCCAGCAGGGCTGGTCCCAAATTTTGCAAAAATCAGCCCCAGCATTTT. Translation gives CASRAGPKFCKNQPQHF.

The chain combines TRBV12-3 or TRBV12-4 with TRBJ1-4, with D unclear. This CDR3 comprises 13 residues. Trimming pared 5 bases from V and 8 bases from J, leaving 12 bases between. CDR3 loop: CASSRGGGEKLFF. DNA of the CDR3: TGTGCCAGCAGTCGGGGTGGAGGGGAAAAACTGTTTTTT.

The V gene is TRBV7-9, the J gene TRBJ1-2; unclear D gene. This CDR3 is 14 amino acids long. The V and J ends lost 5 bases and 7 bases respectively, with 17 bases between them. Germline CDR1 reads SEHNR; CDR2 reads FQNEAQ (reference sequence). This CDR3 is CASSPAGIHGGYTF. The CDR3 region has the DNA TGTGCCAGCAGCCCCGCGGGGATCCATGGTGGCTACACCTTC.

V gene TRBV19 combines with J gene TRBJ2-1, with D maybe TRBD2 (6 bases). V was shortened by 7 bases and J by 5 bases, with 15 bases between the two germline ends. Germline V lookup: CDR1 LNHDA, CDR2 SQIVND (reference sequence). The CDR3 spans 14 residues. The CDR3 DNA reads TGTGCCAGTACCCGGGACTGGTCCAACAATGAGCAGTTCTTC. Translation: CASTRDWSNNEQFF. The whole variable domain, filled in from reference TRBV19 and TRBJ2-1, reads DGGITQSPKYLFRKEGQNVTLSCEQNLNHDAMYWYRQDPGQGLRLIYYSQIVNDFQKGDIAEGYSVSREKKESFPLTVTSAQKNPTAFYLCASTRDWSNNEQFFGPGTRLTVL.

The CDR3 spells CASKPGLAGHNEQFF. The CDR3 nucleotides are TGTGCCAGCAAACCGGGACTAGCGGGACACAATGAGCAGTTCTTC. The chain combines TRBV3-1 (or the pseudogene TRBV3-2) with TRBJ2-1; 13 bases are shared with TRBD2. The CDR3 has 15 amino acids. From germline, CDR1 is LGHDT and CDR2 YNNKEL (reference sequence). Unmatched junction bases numbered 5, after V lost 7 bases and J lost 5 bases.

The rearrangement links TRBV19 to TRBJ1-1; D possibly corresponds to TRBD1 (5 bases). Per germline, CDR1 LNHDA and CDR2 SQIVND (reference sequence). The length of the CDR3 is 14 residues. V was cut by 8 bases and J by 4 bases, with 17 bases left in between. The CDR3 region has the DNA TGTGCCAGTCACTTCCAGGGAATGGGCACTGAAGCTTTCTTT. Translation gives CASHFQGMGTEAFF.

This clone occurred once. The gene calls are TRBV9 and TRBJ2-2; D is perhaps TRBD2 (5 bases). V gave up 7 bases and J gave up 4 bases, with 5 bases separating them. From germline, CDR1 is SGDLS and CDR2 YYNGEE. CDR3 length: 11 amino acids. CDR3 bases: TGTGCCAGCGGGAGCACCGGGGAGCTGTTTTTT. It encodes CASGSTGELFF.

The chain combines TRBV18 with TRBJ2-7; 10 bases match TRBD1. Germline CDR1 and CDR2: KGHSH and LQKENI. The CDR3 has 14 residues. Unmatched junction bases numbered 4, after V lost 4 bases and J lost 4 bases. CDR3 in amino acids: CASSRGTGAYEQYV. The CDR3 DNA reads TGTGCCAGCTCACGCGGGACAGGGGCTTACGAGCAGTACGTC.

The rearrangement uses TRBV6-5 and TRBJ2-2; 7 bases fit TRBD2. This CDR3 region has 15 residues. Trimming took 6 bases from V and 1 from J; bases not matched to a gene: 5. Germline lookup yields CDR1 MNHEY and CDR2 SVGAGI. In nucleotides, the CDR3 is TGTGCCAGCAGACCCCCGGGGGGGAACACCGGGGAGCTGTTTTTT. Encoded protein: CASRPPGGNTGELFF.

The rearrangement joins TRBV5-6 to TRBJ2-1; TRBD2 matches 7 bases. Germline CDR1 SGHDT, CDR2 YYEEEE. V gave up 2 bases and J gave up 9 bases; unmatched junction bases: 8. The CDR3 has 14 residues. The CDR3 DNA sequence: TGTGCCAGCAGCTTTGGACTAGAGGTTTTTGAGCAGTTCTTC. Protein: CASSFGLEVFEQFF.

This clone was seen a single time. V and J are TRBV7-3 and TRBJ2-7, with TRBD2 matching 8 bases. The germline V gene has CDR1 SGHTA and CDR2 FQGTGA. With V trimmed by 4 bases and J by 4 bases, 12 bases remained unmatched. This CDR3 has 16 amino acids. CDR3 sequence reads: CASSSRGGGNYYEQYF. In DNA, the CDR3 is TGTGCCAGCAGCTCCCGGGGGGGCGGGAACTATTACGAGCAGTACTTC.

This chain connects TRBV5-6 to TRBJ1-1, with D perhaps matching TRBD1 (5 bases). With 3 bases removed from V and 4 bases from J, the gap between germline ends came to 10 bases. The CDR3 length is 13 residues. Germline V lookup: CDR1 SGHDT, CDR2 YYEEEE. The CDR3 sequence: CASSSGGFTEAFF. As DNA, the CDR3 is TGTGCCAGCAGCTCCGGGGGGTTCACTGAAGCTTTCTTT.

CDR3 DNA sequence: TGCGCCAGCAGCCAAACTAGCGGGAATCACTACGAGCAGTACTTC. Protein: CASSQTSGNHYEQYF. The chain joins TRBV4-1 to TRBJ2-7; 10 nucleotides match TRBD2. The germline V gene encodes CDR1 MGHRA and CDR2 YSYEKL. This CDR3 spans 15 amino acids. The V gene end was trimmed by 2 bases and the J gene end by 3 bases; junction bases not matched to a gene: 4.

J is TRBJ2-2 and V is TRBV19; 9 nucleotides match TRBD2. This CDR3 has 15 residues. Trimming took 3 bases from V and 5 from J; bases not matched to a gene: 4. Germline V lookup: CDR1 LNHDA, CDR2 SQIVND (reference sequence). CDR3 amino acids: CASSMTSGYTGELFF. The DNA of the CDR3 is TGTGCCAGTAGTATGACTAGCGGTTATACCGGGGAGCTGTTTTTT.

V usage is TRBV29-1 and J usage is TRBJ1-5; no firm D call. Per the germline V gene, CDR1 is SQVTM and CDR2 is ANQGSEA. This CDR3 spans 13 amino acids. The V and J ends lost 4 bases and 5 bases respectively, with 12 bases between them. In nucleotides, the CDR3 is TGCAGCGTTGCCGAGCAGGTTGATCAGCCCCAGCATTTT. Amino acids: CSVAEQVDQPQHF.

CDR3 sequence (DNA): TGTGCCAGCTCACCACCGGGTTGGGGGCAAGCCTACGAGCAGTACTTC. It encodes CASSPPGWGQAYEQYF. This chain uses TRBV18 with TRBJ2-7; D might be TRBD1 (6 bases). The germline V gene encodes CDR1 KGHSH and CDR2 LQKENI. This CDR3 spans 16 amino acids. V shed 0 bases and J shed 2 bases, with 14 bases lying between them.

This CDR3 is CASSPDRGRGEAFF. The CDR3 DNA follows: TGTGCCAGCAGCCCGGACAGGGGGCGAGGTGAAGCTTTCTTT. The gene calls are TRBV11-2 and TRBJ1-1, with 11 bases identical to TRBD1. Germline V gene data show CDR1 as SGHAT and CDR2 as FQNNGV. With 5 bases clipped from V and 7 bases from J, the junction kept 6 bases outside the gene matches. This CDR3 region has 14 residues. Together with reference TRBV11-2 and TRBJ1-1, the CDR3 gives the full variable domain: EAGVAQSPRYKIIEKRQSVAFWCNPISGHATLYWYQQILGQGPKLLIQFQNNGVVDDSQLPKDRFSAERLKGVDSTLKIQPAKLEDSAVYLCASSPDRGRGEAFFGQGTRLTVV.

The J gene is TRBJ2-5, the V gene TRBV28, with TRBD2 identical over 7 bases. V lost 6 bases to trimming and J lost 6 bases; unmatched junction nucleotides: 7. The CDR3 is 13 amino acids. The V gene's germline CDR1 is MDHEN and CDR2 SYDVKM. CDR3: CASSLRGDQTQYF. DNA of the CDR3: TGTGCCAGCAGCTTACGGGGGGACCAGACCCAGTACTTC.